Listed below are T cell receptor beta chains from one sample, sequenced in a study of blood T cell repertoires in COVID-19. Method: immunoSEQ multiplex PCR; TCRdb's copy keeps in-frame clones and lacks some. The profile shows about 47,000 clones, more than 65% of them singletons. Sequencing was carried out using peripheral blood. Source of these receptors: a woman in her sixties with acute or convalescent COVID-19. The CDR3 runs from the conserved cysteine through the conserved F or W. The size entry is marked missing in some rows and otherwise reads once, few, many or a size class.

J gene | clone size | V gene | CDR3 protein
TRBJ2-3 | NA | TRBV7-8 | CASSQGQNTDTQYF
TRBJ2-6 | few | TRBV7-9 | CASSLVVAAGANVLTF
TRBJ1-3 | NA | TRBV2 | CASSQMGSRSIPGNTIYF
TRBJ1-2 | NA | TRBV19 | CAATDRADGYTF
TRBJ1-1 | NA | TRBV10-1 | CASSESGKNTEAFF
TRBJ2-1 | NA | TRBV11-3 | CASSLGGQSGYEQFF
TRBJ1-2 | many | TRBV15 | CATSRDLGVSGYTF
TRBJ2-7 | NA | TRBV10-3 | CATTEGASYEQYF
TRBJ1-5 | NA | TRBV5-6 | CASSFRAGNQPQHF
TRBJ1-1 | NA | TRBV19 | CASRINTEAFF
TRBJ2-6 | NA | TRBV6-1 | CASRSGGSGANVLTF
TRBJ2-1 | NA | TRBV7-3 | CASSPRGGASSYNEQFF
TRBJ1-2 | NA | TRBV5-1 | CASSTAGGAGIGYTF
TRBJ1-1 | NA | TRBV27 | CASKRDSGPTEAFF
TRBJ2-7 | once | TRBV6-5 | CASSYFGTGGTYEQYF
TRBJ1-1 | NA | TRBV5-1 | CASSLVKPDTEAFF
TRBJ2-7 | NA | TRBV27 | CASLTLEGEQYF
TRBJ2-1 | NA | TRBV9 | CASSVDPGTGVKNEQFF
TRBJ2-1 | once | TRBV27 | CASSYTGVEFF
TRBJ1-2 | NA | TRBV2 | CASSEFDGGLDGYTF
TRBJ2-1 | NA | TRBV11-2 | CASSPRDFPPYNEQFF
TRBJ1-1 | NA | TRBV6-5 | CASRKGHTNTEAFF
TRBJ1-1 | NA | TRBV4-1 | CASSHLGRRDTEAFF
TRBJ1-1 | NA | TRBV2 | CASSEGARGAFF
TRBJ2-7 | few | TRBV3-1/TRBV3-2 | CASSSEPGGYYEQYF
TRBJ2-2 | NA | TRBV11-2 | CASSSSTGLNTGELFF
TRBJ1-3 | NA | TRBV27 | CASSLSWPGSGNTIYF
TRBJ1-1 | NA | TRBV29-1 | CSVDRNTEAFF
TRBJ2-2 | NA | TRBV5-6 | CASRLGSTGELFF
TRBJ2-5 | medium-sized | TRBV10-3 | CASGDRDGETQYF
TRBJ1-5 | NA | TRBV10-3 | CAISENSLEPQHF
TRBJ1-2 | NA | TRBV6-5 | CASSRTGDYGYTF
TRBJ2-2 | NA | TRBV6-4 | CASSPQGVTGELFF
TRBJ2-7 | NA | TRBV7-3 | CASRPGTGTNEQYF
TRBJ1-2 | NA | TRBV12-3/TRBV12-4 | CASSLPGGAGYTF
TRBJ1-3 | NA | TRBV5-6 | CASSLRTGAGNTIYF
TRBJ1-4 | NA | TRBV19 | CASSTRGGPTEKLFF
TRBJ1-6 | NA | TRBV27 | CASKTQQGASYNSPLHF
TRBJ1-2 | NA | TRBV29-1 | CSVEDQGGGYTF
TRBJ2-3 | NA | TRBV18 | CASSRRGTDTQYF
TRBJ2-7 | NA | TRBV30 | CAWRRGQSTEQYF
TRBJ2-3 | NA | TRBV24-1 | CATSDIGTGADTQYF
TRBJ1-6 | NA | TRBV3-1/TRBV3-2 | CASSQPSTGYNSPLHF
TRBJ1-2 | once | TRBV27 | CASSLTGVNAYGYTF
TRBJ2-7 | NA | TRBV4-2 | CASSPGTVEQYF
TRBJ2-7 | NA | TRBV20-1 | CSASFRGLDEQYF
TRBJ2-2 | NA | TRBV6-7 | CASTAGGKTGELFF
TRBJ1-1 | NA | TRBV5-1 | CASSLAYGSDTEAFF
TRBJ2-7 | NA | TRBV6-5 | CASSERGGYFEQYF
TRBJ2-7 | NA | TRBV7-4 | CASSSTGMVDLSSYEQYF
TRBJ2-2 | NA | TRBV10-3 | CAISEEGAPGELFF
TRBJ2-1 | NA | TRBV9 | CASSVTGGPGNEQFF
TRBJ1-2 | NA | TRBV5-1 | CASSRNPGQGSGYTF
TRBJ1-6 | NA | TRBV3-1/TRBV3-2 | CASSQDPTGWNSPLHF
TRBJ1-6 | large | TRBV6-6 | CASSYVNYNSPLHF
TRBJ2-2 | few | TRBV3-1/TRBV3-2 | CASSQRGGNTGELFF
TRBJ2-5 | NA | TRBV3-1/TRBV3-2 | CASSSPGRGETQYF
TRBJ2-3 | NA | TRBV15 | CATRSRPGQGPDTQYF